These T cell receptor beta chains were read from a single sample in a study of early T cells in non-severe SARS-CoV-2 infection. Using its own MiXCR run on the 5' RACE reads, TCRdb lists one record per CDR3 protein. Of about 50,000 distinct CDR3 sequences in the sample, about 10% were seen once. The sample consisted of whole blood. The receptors here all came from an adult who was a healthcare worker with PCR-confirmed SARS-CoV-2 infection or an uninfected control (not recorded which). Both conserved end residues are part of each CDR3. The order of the fields is J gene, D gene, V gene, clone size, CDR3 DNA, CDR3 protein. The D gene is left open where the match is weak. Only part of the rows carry a size: once, few, many, or a class if the clone is expanded.

J gene: TRBJ2-1; D gene: NA; V gene: TRBV2; clone size: NA; CDR3 DNA: TGTGCCAGCAGGCCGGCTAGCGCCAATGAGCAGTTCTTC; CDR3 protein: CASRPASANEQFF
J gene: TRBJ2-7; D gene: NA; V gene: TRBV27; clone size: medium-sized; CDR3 DNA: TGTGCCAGCAGTTTGGATCACAGCTCCTACGAGCAGTACTTC; CDR3 protein: CASSLDHSSYEQYF
J gene: TRBJ1-1; D gene: NA; V gene: TRBV6-1; clone size: many; CDR3 DNA: TGTGCCAGCAGTGAGAGGCCGGGGTACGAGGCTTTCTTT; CDR3 protein: CASSERPGYEAFF
J gene: TRBJ2-5; D gene: NA; V gene: TRBV9; clone size: NA; CDR3 DNA: TGTGCCAGCAGCGTAGGGGCGGCCATCCAAGAGACCCAGTACTTC; CDR3 protein: CASSVGAAIQETQYF
J gene: TRBJ2-4; D gene: NA; V gene: TRBV10-2; clone size: many; CDR3 DNA: TGCGCCAGCAGTGATCAACAGCAGTGGAAAAACATTCAGTACTTC; CDR3 protein: CASSDQQQWKNIQYF
J gene: TRBJ2-1; D gene: NA; V gene: TRBV6-1; clone size: few; CDR3 DNA: TGTGCCAGCAGTAATACCGGGGCCAACGTCGTGGATGAGCAGTTCTTC; CDR3 protein: CASSNTGANVVDEQFF
J gene: TRBJ2-1; D gene: NA; V gene: TRBV20-1; clone size: few; CDR3 DNA: TGCAGTGCTAAGCGGCTAGGGGACAATGAGCAGTTCTTC; CDR3 protein: CSAKRLGDNEQFF
J gene: TRBJ2-7; D gene: TRBD1; V gene: TRBV18; clone size: few; CDR3 DNA: TGTGCCAGCTCCCCCGAAGGGGGCTACTACGAGCAGTACTTC; CDR3 protein: CASSPEGGYYEQYF
J gene: TRBJ2-1; D gene: TRBD2; V gene: TRBV7-2; clone size: NA; CDR3 DNA: TGTGCCAGCAGCCGCATGGCGGGAGGAGATGAGCAGTTCTTC; CDR3 protein: CASSRMAGGDEQFF
J gene: TRBJ2-1; D gene: NA; V gene: TRBV7-9; clone size: many; CDR3 DNA: TGTGCCAGCAGCCTGTGGAGAACTTCGGCCTACAATGAGCAGTTCTTC; CDR3 protein: CASSLWRTSAYNEQFF
J gene: TRBJ2-3; D gene: NA; V gene: TRBV29-1; clone size: many; CDR3 DNA: TGCAGCGGACTAGGAACAGATACGCAGTATTTT; CDR3 protein: CSGLGTDTQYF
J gene: TRBJ2-7; D gene: TRBD2; V gene: TRBV2; clone size: many; CDR3 DNA: TGTGCCAGCAGTGAGGGCCTAGCGGACCCCTACGAGCAGTACTTC; CDR3 protein: CASSEGLADPYEQYF
J gene: TRBJ2-1; D gene: TRBD2; V gene: TRBV11-2; clone size: few; CDR3 DNA: TGTGCCAGCAGCCCAATTGGGACTAGCGGGAGCCCTACCTACAATGAGCAGTTCTTC; CDR3 protein: CASSPIGTSGSPTYNEQFF
J gene: TRBJ2-3; D gene: TRBD2; V gene: TRBV4-2; clone size: NA; CDR3 DNA: TGTGCCAGCAGCAGCACTAGGACTAGCGGGAGGCGGGAAGAGCAGTATTTT; CDR3 protein: CASSSTRTSGRREEQYF
J gene: TRBJ2-3; D gene: NA; V gene: TRBV19; clone size: few; CDR3 DNA: TGTGCCAGTAGTGCATCGGTGGATACGCAGTATTTT; CDR3 protein: CASSASVDTQYF
J gene: TRBJ2-7; D gene: NA; V gene: TRBV9; clone size: few; CDR3 DNA: TGTGCCAGCAGCCCTCAGCCTAGCTCCACCTACGAGCAGTACTTC; CDR3 protein: CASSPQPSSTYEQYF
J gene: TRBJ2-4; D gene: NA; V gene: TRBV6-1; clone size: NA; CDR3 DNA: TGTGCCAGCAGTGAACGGGCGAGGGGAAACATTCAGTACTTC; CDR3 protein: CASSERARGNIQYF
J gene: TRBJ2-2; D gene: TRBD2; V gene: TRBV7-3; clone size: many; CDR3 DNA: TGTGCCAGCAGCTCAGCGGGAGGGATGAACACCGGGGAGCTGTTTTTT; CDR3 protein: CASSSAGGMNTGELFF
J gene: TRBJ1-1; D gene: NA; V gene: TRBV7-9; clone size: many; CDR3 DNA: TGTGCCAGCAGCCCCGGCGATGGCAGAACGAACACTGAAGCTTTCTTT; CDR3 protein: CASSPGDGRTNTEAFF
J gene: TRBJ2-7; D gene: TRBD1; V gene: TRBV27; clone size: many; CDR3 DNA: TGTGCCAGCAGTTTGACGTTCCCGGGACAGGGAGACGAGCAGTACTTC; CDR3 protein: CASSLTFPGQGDEQYF
J gene: TRBJ1-6; D gene: NA; V gene: TRBV4-3; clone size: few; CDR3 DNA: TGCGCCAGCAGCCAAGGGCAGGAGTATAATTCACCCCTCCACTTT; CDR3 protein: CASSQGQEYNSPLHF
J gene: TRBJ1-6; D gene: NA; V gene: TRBV6-1; clone size: many; CDR3 DNA: TGTGCCAGCAGTGAAGCTCGGGGGATCGGTTCCTATAATTCACCCCTCCACTTT; CDR3 protein: CASSEARGIGSYNSPLHF
J gene: TRBJ1-1; D gene: NA; V gene: TRBV9; clone size: few; CDR3 DNA: TGTGCCAGCAGCGTAGACCCACGGAATGAAGCTTTCTTT; CDR3 protein: CASSVDPRNEAFF
J gene: TRBJ2-5; D gene: TRBD1; V gene: TRBV25-1; clone size: many; CDR3 DNA: TGTGCCAGCAGTGATGGGACAGGACGCCCTCAAGAGACCCAGTACTTC; CDR3 protein: CASSDGTGRPQETQYF
J gene: TRBJ2-3; D gene: NA; V gene: TRBV7-2; clone size: NA; CDR3 DNA: TGTGCCAGCAGCGGGCCGGGGCGAGATACGCAGTATTTT; CDR3 protein: CASSGPGRDTQYF
J gene: TRBJ2-2; D gene: NA; V gene: TRBV11-1; clone size: NA; CDR3 DNA: TGTGCCAGCAGCTTAGGACCCACCCATAACACCGGGGAGCTGTTTTTT; CDR3 protein: CASSLGPTHNTGELFF
J gene: TRBJ1-2; D gene: NA; V gene: TRBV7-2; clone size: many; CDR3 DNA: TGTGCCAGCAGCTTGGGGGATGGGGGACCTTTGGACTATGGCTACACCTTC; CDR3 protein: CASSLGDGGPLDYGYTF
J gene: TRBJ2-4; D gene: TRBD1; V gene: TRBV15; clone size: NA; CDR3 DNA: TGTGCCACCAGCAGAGATATGGGACAGGGGTTAGACATTCAGTACTTC; CDR3 protein: CATSRDMGQGLDIQYF
J gene: TRBJ1-5; D gene: NA; V gene: TRBV7-8; clone size: many; CDR3 DNA: TGTGCCAGCAGCTTAGACGAGCTAAGCAATCAGCCCCAGCATTTT; CDR3 protein: CASSLDELSNQPQHF
J gene: TRBJ2-1; D gene: TRBD1; V gene: TRBV20-1; clone size: NA; CDR3 DNA: TGCAGTGCTATTCACCGAGACAGGGCCTACAATGAGCAGTTCTTC; CDR3 protein: CSAIHRDRAYNEQFF
J gene: TRBJ2-7; D gene: NA; V gene: TRBV12-3/TRBV12-4; clone size: medium-sized; CDR3 DNA: TGTGCCAGCAGTTTAGCTCTGGACGAGCAGTACTTC; CDR3 protein: CASSLALDEQYF
J gene: TRBJ1-5; D gene: NA; V gene: TRBV9; clone size: NA; CDR3 DNA: TGTGCCAGCAGCGTAGGGCCGGACAATCAGCCCCAGCATTTT; CDR3 protein: CASSVGPDNQPQHF
J gene: TRBJ2-2; D gene: TRBD2; V gene: TRBV7-3; clone size: NA; CDR3 DNA: TGTGCCAGCAGCTTCCAGGGACTAGCTCGGACCGGGGAGCTGTTTTTT; CDR3 protein: CASSFQGLARTGELFF
J gene: TRBJ2-7; D gene: NA; V gene: TRBV7-9; clone size: few; CDR3 DNA: TGTGCCAGCAGCTTAGCGGGAGTTTCCGTAGAGCAGTACTTC; CDR3 protein: CASSLAGVSVEQYF
J gene: TRBJ2-1; D gene: NA; V gene: TRBV29-1; clone size: many; CDR3 DNA: TGCAGCGTAACCAAGCGGGATGAGCAGTTCTTC; CDR3 protein: CSVTKRDEQFF
J gene: TRBJ2-7; D gene: NA; V gene: TRBV29-1; clone size: few; CDR3 DNA: TGCAGCGTCCTGTGGAGGGACGAGCAGTACTTC; CDR3 protein: CSVLWRDEQYF
J gene: TRBJ2-1; D gene: NA; V gene: TRBV19; clone size: NA; CDR3 DNA: TGTGCCAGTAGTATCCCGGGGCTAGGTTACAATGAGCAGTTCTTC; CDR3 protein: CASSIPGLGYNEQFF
J gene: TRBJ1-4; D gene: NA; V gene: TRBV12-5; clone size: few; CDR3 DNA: TGTGCTAGTGCCACCTTAGGGAAACTGTTTTTT; CDR3 protein: CASATLGKLFF
J gene: TRBJ1-5; D gene: NA; V gene: TRBV6-2/TRBV6-3; clone size: NA; CDR3 DNA: TGTGCCAGCAGTTATTGGGCCGAGAATCAGCCCCAGCATTTT; CDR3 protein: CASSYWAENQPQHF
J gene: TRBJ2-7; D gene: NA; V gene: TRBV29-1; clone size: NA; CDR3 DNA: TGCAGCGTTGAAACTACGGCAAATTACGAGCAGTACTTC; CDR3 protein: CSVETTANYEQYF
J gene: TRBJ1-2; D gene: NA; V gene: TRBV29-1; clone size: NA; CDR3 DNA: TGCAGCGTTGCGGCGCAGGAACTCTATGGCTACACCTTC; CDR3 protein: CSVAAQELYGYTF
J gene: TRBJ2-7; D gene: NA; V gene: TRBV6-2/TRBV6-3; clone size: few; CDR3 DNA: TGTGCCAGTTTCTCGTTTGGGAGCTCCTACGAGCAGTACTTC; CDR3 protein: CASFSFGSSYEQYF
J gene: TRBJ2-2; D gene: TRBD1; V gene: TRBV2; clone size: few; CDR3 DNA: TGTGCCAGCAGATTGTCCGGGACAGGACTTACCGGGGAGCTGTTTTTT; CDR3 protein: CASRLSGTGLTGELFF
J gene: TRBJ1-2; D gene: TRBD1; V gene: TRBV4-2; clone size: NA; CDR3 DNA: TGTGCCAGCAGCCAATACACCAGACAGGGTGGTGGCTACACCTTC; CDR3 protein: CASSQYTRQGGGYTF
J gene: TRBJ1-5; D gene: NA; V gene: TRBV15; clone size: NA; CDR3 DNA: TGTGCCACCAGCAGAGATTATCTCCGCGACGGAGTAAATCAGCCCCAGCATTTT; CDR3 protein: CATSRDYLRDGVNQPQHF
J gene: TRBJ2-7; D gene: NA; V gene: TRBV6-5; clone size: NA; CDR3 DNA: TGTGCCAGCAGTTACTCGAGAGCACAGGGGGGGAGCTCCTACGAGCAGTACTTC; CDR3 protein: CASSYSRAQGGSSYEQYF
J gene: TRBJ2-1; D gene: TRBD2; V gene: TRBV2; clone size: many; CDR3 DNA: TGTGCCAGCAGTGATGGGGCTAGCGGGAGTGATGAGCAGTTCTTC; CDR3 protein: CASSDGASGSDEQFF
J gene: TRBJ2-5; D gene: NA; V gene: TRBV18; clone size: many; CDR3 DNA: TGTGCCAGCTCACCAAAAGAGACCCAGTACTTC; CDR3 protein: CASSPKETQYF
J gene: TRBJ2-7; D gene: NA; V gene: TRBV18; clone size: many; CDR3 DNA: TGTGCCAGCTCACCACCTCAGTACTCCTACGAGCAGTACTTC; CDR3 protein: CASSPPQYSYEQYF
J gene: TRBJ1-4; D gene: TRBD1; V gene: TRBV5-5; clone size: many; CDR3 DNA: TGTGCCAGCAGCTTGTATGCGGGACAGAATAATGAAAAACTGTTTTTT; CDR3 protein: CASSLYAGQNNEKLFF
J gene: TRBJ1-1; D gene: NA; V gene: TRBV7-3; clone size: NA; CDR3 DNA: TGTGCCAGCAGCAACACCGGGCGCGAGGAAGCTTTCTTT; CDR3 protein: CASSNTGREEAFF
J gene: TRBJ2-5; D gene: NA; V gene: TRBV6-6; clone size: few; CDR3 DNA: TGTGCCAGCAGTTACGTGACAGGCCAAGAGACCCAGTACTTC; CDR3 protein: CASSYVTGQETQYF
J gene: TRBJ2-5; D gene: NA; V gene: TRBV7-9; clone size: many; CDR3 DNA: TGTGCCAGCAGTTACCTTAGCGGTGGGGAGTACTTC; CDR3 protein: CASSYLSGGEYF
J gene: TRBJ1-1; D gene: TRBD1; V gene: TRBV20-1; clone size: many; CDR3 DNA: TGCAGTGCTCGGGACAGAAAAGTGAACACTGAAGCTTTCTTT; CDR3 protein: CSARDRKVNTEAFF
J gene: TRBJ2-6; D gene: TRBD1; V gene: TRBV7-2; clone size: NA; CDR3 DNA: TGTGCCAGCAGCTCCTCCCCGGGACAGGGGTCTGGGGCCAACGTCCTGACTTTC; CDR3 protein: CASSSSPGQGSGANVLTF
J gene: TRBJ1-4; D gene: NA; V gene: TRBV20-1; clone size: NA; CDR3 DNA: TGCAGTGCTAAGATGACACCCGAAAAACTGTTTTTT; CDR3 protein: CSAKMTPEKLFF
J gene: TRBJ2-1; D gene: TRBD1; V gene: TRBV29-1; clone size: many; CDR3 DNA: TGCAGTGTGACAGGGGGGACATCCTACAATGAGCAGTTCTTC; CDR3 protein: CSVTGGTSYNEQFF
J gene: TRBJ2-7; D gene: NA; V gene: TRBV6-1; clone size: NA; CDR3 DNA: TGTGCCAGCAGTGAAGATGACCGGAGCTCCTACGAGCAGTACTTC; CDR3 protein: CASSEDDRSSYEQYF
J gene: TRBJ2-7; D gene: NA; V gene: TRBV6-2/TRBV6-3; clone size: NA; CDR3 DNA: TGTGCCAGCAGTTACTCCCAGGAATTATACGAGCAGTACTTC; CDR3 protein: CASSYSQELYEQYF
J gene: TRBJ2-3; D gene: TRBD2; V gene: TRBV7-2; clone size: NA; CDR3 DNA: TGTGCCACCCGACTAGCGGGAGGGCCAGATACGCAGTTTTTT; CDR3 protein: CATRLAGGPDTQFF